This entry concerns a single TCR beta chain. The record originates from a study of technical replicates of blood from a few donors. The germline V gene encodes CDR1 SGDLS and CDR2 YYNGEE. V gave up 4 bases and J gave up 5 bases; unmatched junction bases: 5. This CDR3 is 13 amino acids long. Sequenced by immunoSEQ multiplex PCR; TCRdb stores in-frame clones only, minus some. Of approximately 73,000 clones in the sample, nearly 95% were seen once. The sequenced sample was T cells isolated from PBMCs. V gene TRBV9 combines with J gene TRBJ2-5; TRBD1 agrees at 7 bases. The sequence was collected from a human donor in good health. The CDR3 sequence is CASSKGAGETQYF. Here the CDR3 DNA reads TGTGCCAGCAGCAAGGGGGCAGGGGAGACCCAGTACTTC.